The 22 T cell receptor beta chains below all came from one sample that was sequenced in a study of response to subunit inactivated influenza vaccine (dated by TCRdb to the late 2010s). Receptor libraries were prepared by RT-PCR. Sequencing instrument: Illumina HiSeq 2500. TCRdb applied fastp at Q25 and MiXCR to the public reads, then kept only in-frame beta chains. Every CDR3 protein is listed once, alongside the most common genes and DNA of its rows. The sample contains around 170,000 distinct CDR3 sequences, around 10% of them found a single time. The biggest ten clones account for roughly 33% of the sample. The sample in question was CD8+ T cells sorted from PBMCs, obtained roughly 24 months after vaccination. The source is a man in his fifties or sixties who received an inactivated influenza vaccine. Donor details come from another sample of the same person, matched by shared clones.

The chain recombines TRBV27 with TRBJ2-2, with 11 bases aligning to TRBD2. With 7 bases clipped from V and 3 bases from J, the junction kept 4 bases outside the gene matches. The CDR3 totals 15 residues. Germline CDR1 and CDR2: MNHEY and SMNVEV (reference sequence). CDR3 DNA sequence: TGTGCCAGCACCCGACTAGCGGGACACACCGGGGAGCTGTTTTTT. Translation gives CASTRLAGHTGELFF.

The rearrangement joins TRBV28 to TRBJ1-1; maybe TRBD1 (5 bases). The length of the CDR3 is 15 residues. Germline V CDR1 and CDR2: MDHEN, SYDVKM. Between the trimmed V and J ends, which lost 3 bases and 1 base, there was a span of 12 bases. This CDR3 reads CASSFLQEWNTEAFF. DNA of the CDR3: TGTGCCAGCAGTTTTTTACAGGAGTGGAACACTGAAGCTTTCTTT.

This clonotype was seen a few times. This could be a read error, since a much larger clone is one nucleotide away. This chain connects TRBV9 to TRBJ2-1; TRBD2 matches 9 bases. V lost 3 bases and J lost 9; bases outside the gene matches: 10. The CDR3 covers 15 residues. Per the germline V gene, CDR1 is SGDLS and CDR2 is YYNGEE. The CDR3 DNA reads TGTGCCAGCAGCGCCGCCGGGACTAGCCCCAGTGAGCAGTTCTTC. Translated: CASSAAGTSPSEQFF.

This clonotype has more than one count but fewer than ten. V gene TRBV29-1 combines with J gene TRBJ1-3, with a tentative D call TRBD1 (5 bases). Germline CDR1 reads SQVTM; CDR2 reads ANQGSEA. This CDR3 spans 14 amino acids. Deletions cut 6 bases from V and 0 bases from J, with 12 bases between. Written as DNA, the CDR3 is TGCAGCGTGGGGGGAGGGATCTCTGGAAACACCATATATTTT. Its protein product is CSVGGGISGNTIYF.

This chain links TRBV6-1 with TRBJ2-1; D is possibly TRBD1 (6 bases). V dropped 4 bases and J dropped 4 bases, with 14 bases sitting between them. The CDR3 sequence is 15 residues long. CDR1 and CDR2 from the germline V gene are MNHNS and SASEGT. Written as DNA, the CDR3 is TGTGCCAGCAGTGCCCCGGGACATGGGTACAATGAGCAGTTCTTC. It specifies CASSAPGHGYNEQFF.

In DNA form, the CDR3 reads TGTGCCAGCCAGAGGACTAGCGGGGGTGATACGCAGTATTTT. Translated: CASQRTSGGDTQYF. The chain links TRBV9 to TRBJ2-3; TRBD2 agrees at 13 bases. Germline V gives CDR1 SGDLS, CDR2 YYNGEE. J lost 6 bases, V lost 7 bases, and 5 bases had no gene match. CDR3 length: 14 amino acids. Looking up the rest from reference TRBV9 and TRBJ2-3 gives the full variable domain: DSGVTQTPKHLITATGQRVTLRCSPRSGDLSVYWYQQSLDQGLQFLIQYYNGEERAKGNILERFSAQQFPDLHSELNLSSLELGDSALYFCASQRTSGGDTQYFGPGTRLTVL.

This clonotype appeared many times. The rearrangement joins TRBV4-2 to TRBJ2-5; the match to TRBD2 covers 7 bases. This CDR3 has 15 amino acids. V was clipped by 0 bases and J by 2 bases; unmatched bases: 3. Germline values: CDR1 LGHNA, CDR2 YNFKEQ. The CDR3 reads CASSQEAGQQETQYF. CDR3 bases: TGTGCCAGCAGCCAAGAAGCGGGGCAGCAAGAGACCCAGTACTTC.

V is TRBV12-3 or TRBV12-4 and J is TRBJ1-1, with D perhaps TRBD1 (5 bases). V lost 5 bases to trimming and J lost 0 bases, with 16 bases between them. This CDR3 spans 16 amino acids. CDR3 nucleotide sequence: TGTGCCAGCAGTCCCCAAACGGGGCCGTTGAACACTGAAGCTTTCTTT. Translation: CASSPQTGPLNTEAFF.

The chain recombines TRBV2 with TRBJ2-3; D is possibly TRBD1 (6 bases). The CDR3 length is 15 residues. Germline assignment: CDR1 SNHLY and CDR2 FYNNEI. Trimming removed 6 bases from V and 5 bases from J, with 18 bases in between. In DNA, the CDR3 is TGTGCCAGCAGGGAGGAACAGGGTGCTCTAGATACGCAGTATTTT. Protein sequence: CASREEQGALDTQYF.

The gene calls are TRBV15 and TRBJ2-1; 14 bases match TRBD2. This CDR3 has 15 amino acids. The J segment lost 5 bases and the V segment lost 3 bases, leaving 0 bases of the junction unmatched. From germline, CDR1 is LNHNV and CDR2 YYDKDF (reference sequence). DNA of the CDR3: TGTGCCACCAGCAGGGGACTAGCGGGGGACAATGAGCAGTTCTTC. This codes for CATSRGLAGDNEQFF. The entire variable domain, with the rest obtained from reference TRBV15 and TRBJ2-1, is as follows: DAMVIQNPRYQVTQFGKPVTLSCSQTLNHNVMYWYQQKSSQAPKLLFHYYDKDFNNEADTPDNFQSRRPNTSFCFLDIRSPGLGDTAMYLCATSRGLAGDNEQFFGPGTRLTVL.

This chain connects TRBV28 to TRBJ1-2; possibly TRBD1 for D (5 bases). CDR3 length equals 15 residues. Germline CDR1 and CDR2: MDHEN and SYDVKM. V was clipped by 3 bases and J by 3 bases, with 14 bases between them. The CDR3 DNA reads as TGTGCCAGCAGTTTTAGGGGAAGGGCGGACTATGGCTACACCTTC. Translated: CASSFRGRADYGYTF.

This clonotype was seen a few times. This CDR3 is CASSLVGLAAYNEQFF. CDR3 nucleotides: TGTGCCAGCAGCTTAGTCGGCCTAGCGGCTTACAATGAGCAGTTCTTC. V is TRBV7-9 and J is TRBJ2-1, with 7 bases lining up with TRBD2. This CDR3 contains 16 residues. V shed 1 base, J shed 4 bases, and the junction held 7 bases outside the gene matches. Germline lookup yields CDR1 SEHNR and CDR2 FQNEAQ (reference sequence).

The chain recombines TRBV7-6 with TRBJ2-3; 7 bases map to TRBD1. Germline V gives CDR1 SGHVS, CDR2 FNYEAQ. There are 18 residues in the CDR3. The V gene end was trimmed by 1 base and the J gene end by 0 bases; junction bases not matched to a gene: 10. The CDR3 sequence: CASSLGIGGFSSTDTQYF. CDR3 in DNA: TGTGCCAGCAGCTTAGGGATAGGGGGCTTCTCGAGCACAGATACGCAGTATTTT.

This clonotype was counted a few times. This chain joins TRBV20-1 and TRBJ2-7, with 8 bases aligning to TRBD2. Germline V lookup: CDR1 DFQATT, CDR2 SNEGSKA (reference sequence). CDR3 length equals 14 residues. The trim removed 3 bases at V and 0 bases at J, leaving 4 bases unmatched. Written as DNA, the CDR3 is TGCAGTGCTAGTACGGGGGGGATCTCCTACGAGCAGTACTTC. This gives the protein CSASTGGISYEQYF.

Within the sample, this clonotype is medium-sized. The V gene is TRBV27, the J gene TRBJ2-3; D might be TRBD2 (6 bases). Per germline, CDR1 MNHEY and CDR2 SMNVEV (reference sequence). The V and J ends lost 10 bases and 5 bases respectively, with 16 bases between them. The CDR3 spans 13 residues. CDR3 region: CATGGTSEDTQYF. The CDR3 DNA sequence: TGTGCCACCGGTGGGACTTCAGAAGATACGCAGTATTTT.

V and J are TRBV7-6 and TRBJ2-7, with TRBD2 matching 9 bases. Losses at the gene ends were 5 bases for V and 6 bases for J; bases not matched to a gene: 11. Germline V CDR1 and CDR2: SGHVS, FNYEAQ. The CDR3 consists of 15 residues. The CDR3 coding sequence is TGTGCCAGCAGCCCAGGGGCTAGCGGGATTGCCGAGCAGTACTTC. It encodes CASSPGASGIAEQYF.

There are many counts of this clonotype. The gene calls are TRBV11-2 and TRBJ2-7, with D possibly matching TRBD1 (5 bases). Looked up from germline, CDR1 is SGHAT and CDR2 is FQNNGV. Trimming cost V 6 bases and J 9 bases, with 15 bases left between them. There are 12 residues in the CDR3. The CDR3 protein is CASRNEQVAQYF. Written as DNA, the CDR3 is TGTGCCAGCAGGAACGAACAGGTCGCGCAGTACTTC.

The V call is TRBV29-1, the J call TRBJ2-3, with 8 positions matching TRBD1. The CDR3 totals 13 residues. After removal of 7 bases from V and 2 bases from J, the junction contained 5 bases not matched to a gene. Germline CDR1 SQVTM, CDR2 ANQGSEA. The CDR3 region is CSAWTGLTDTQYF. The CDR3, as DNA: TGCAGCGCGTGGACAGGGCTCACAGATACGCAGTATTTT.

The J gene is TRBJ2-3, the V gene TRBV7-6; 7 nucleotides match TRBD1. Per germline, CDR1 SGHVS and CDR2 FNYEAQ. V dropped 3 bases and J dropped 2; count of bases not matched to a gene: 5. The CDR3 extends over 15 amino acids. CDR3 DNA sequence: TGTGCCAGCAGCTTGGACAGGCTCTACACAGATACGCAGTATTTT. Protein sequence: CASSLDRLYTDTQYF.

This clonotype was recorded at least ten times. V and J are TRBV29-1 and TRBJ2-1; the D is unclear. The CDR3 totals 11 residues. CDR1 is SQVTM and CDR2 is ANQGSEA in the germline V gene. CDR3 DNA sequence: TGCAGTATTGGATCCTACAATGAGCAGTTCTTC. Translation: CSIGSYNEQFF.

This clonotype appeared a few times. The chain links TRBV15 to TRBJ2-1; D remains unclear. Per germline, CDR1 LNHNV and CDR2 YYDKDF (reference sequence). V was pared by 4 bases and J by 7 bases, with 11 bases between. The CDR3 consists of 13 residues. CDR3 in DNA: TGTGCCACCAGCAACTCCAGGTGGAATGAGCAGTTCTTC. Its protein is CATSNSRWNEQFF.

This clonotype occurred many times. J is TRBJ2-7 and V is TRBV5-1; D not certain. Trimming removed 1 base at V and 3 bases at J, with 8 bases between. Germline V gene lookup returns CDR1 SGHRS and CDR2 YFSETQ. CDR3 length equals 13 residues. Here the CDR3 reads CASSLNLNYEQYF. The CDR3 DNA reads TGCGCCAGCAGCTTGAACCTGAACTACGAGCAGTACTTC.